This T cell receptor (beta chain) was sequenced in a study of cytomegalovirus exposure and HLA in healthy donors. PCR amplification relied on 60 Vbeta primers (plus 13 Jbeta primers). The data were produced by immunoSEQ multiplex PCR, yet TCRdb's version contains in-frame clones alone and is incomplete. The repertoire consists of 120,000 or so clones, with 60% to 85% occurring once and the leading ten covering 2.5% to 3.5%. The CDR3 runs to 17 residues. The rearrangement uses TRBV21-1 and TRBJ1-5. TRBV21-1 corresponds to a pseudogene. Sequenced: PBMCs. This sequence was found in a woman in her forties in good health and CMV-seropositive. The CDR3 DNA sequence: TGTGCCAGCAGCAAAGGGGGGGGGAAAAGGGGCAATCAGCCCCAGCATTTT. This translates into CASSKGGGKRGNQPQHF.